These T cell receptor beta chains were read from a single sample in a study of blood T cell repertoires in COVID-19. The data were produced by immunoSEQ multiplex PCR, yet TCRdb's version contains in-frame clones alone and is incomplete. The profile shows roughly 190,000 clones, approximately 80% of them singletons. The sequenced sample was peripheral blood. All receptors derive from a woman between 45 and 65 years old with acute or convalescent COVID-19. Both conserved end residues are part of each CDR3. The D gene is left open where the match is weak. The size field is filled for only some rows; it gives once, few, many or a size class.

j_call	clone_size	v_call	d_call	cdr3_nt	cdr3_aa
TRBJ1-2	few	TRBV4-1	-	TGCGCCAGCAGCCAAGCGGAAGCAGGGAACTATGGCTACACCTTC	CASSQAEAGNYGYTF
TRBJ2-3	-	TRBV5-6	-	TGTGCCAGCAGCTTGGCCATGGCAACAGATACGCAGTATTTT	CASSLAMATDTQYF
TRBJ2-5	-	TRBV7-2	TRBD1	TGTGCCAGCAGCCTCCTACAGGGGGCAGGGGAGACCCAGTACTTC	CASSLLQGAGETQYF
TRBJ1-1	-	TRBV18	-	TGTGCCAGCTCACCACCCGACAGTAGGACTGAAGCTTTCTTT	CASSPPDSRTEAFF
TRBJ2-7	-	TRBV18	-	TGTGCCAGCTCCCAACAGGGGGGGAAGCTGGACGAGCAGTACTTC	CASSQQGGKLDEQYF
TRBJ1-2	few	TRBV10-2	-	TGCGCCAGCAGTGAGTCGACTCTTGGCTACACCTTC	CASSESTLGYTF
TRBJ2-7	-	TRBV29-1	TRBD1	TGCAGCGTTGAAACAGGGGACACTTCCTACGAGCAGTACTTC	CSVETGDTSYEQYF
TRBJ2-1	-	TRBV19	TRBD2	TGTGCCAGTAGTATGATCCCTAGCGGGGCCGAGCAGTTCTTC	CASSMIPSGAEQFF
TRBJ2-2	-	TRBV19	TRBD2	TGTGCCAGTAGTCTACTAGCGGGATTTAACACCGGGGAGCTGTTTTTT	CASSLLAGFNTGELFF
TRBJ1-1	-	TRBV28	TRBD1	TGTGCCAGCAGGGACAGGGGGCCGGCTGAAGCTTTCTTT	CASRDRGPAEAFF
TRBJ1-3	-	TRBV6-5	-	TGTGCCAGCAGTTACAAGGGGTCTGGAAACACCATATATTTT	CASSYKGSGNTIYF
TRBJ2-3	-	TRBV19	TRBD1	TGTGCCAGTAGTATTCGGACAGGGAGAAACACAGATACGCAGTATTTT	CASSIRTGRNTDTQYF
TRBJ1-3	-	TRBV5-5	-	TGTGCCAGCAGTCTTGCCGGGATCTCTGGAAACACCATATATTTT	CASSLAGISGNTIYF
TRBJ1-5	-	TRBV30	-	TGTGCCTGGAGTCCGCCGGACAGAATTAGCAATCAGCCCCAGCATTTT	CAWSPPDRISNQPQHF
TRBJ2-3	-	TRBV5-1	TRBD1	TGCGCCAGCAGCTTGGCCGTCAGGGGGATCGCAGATACGCAGTATTTT	CASSLAVRGIADTQYF
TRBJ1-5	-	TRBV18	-	TGTGCCAGCTCTGATAACAGGGATCAGCCCCAGCATTTT	CASSDNRDQPQHF
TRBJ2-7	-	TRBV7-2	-	TGTGCCAGCAGCTTGGGGACAGGGGGTAGCGGGAGGGTCCCGCAGTACTTC	CASSLGTGGSGRVPQYF
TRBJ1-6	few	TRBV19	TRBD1	TGTGCCAGTACCTCTGGGACAGGGGAAAGCTCACCCCTCCACTTT	CASTSGTGESSPLHF
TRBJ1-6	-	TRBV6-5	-	TGTGCCAGCAGTCGGGGGGAGAATTCACCCCTCCACTTT	CASSRGENSPLHF